Sequencing of this TCR beta chain was carried out in a study of OX40 agonist ivuxolimab in advanced cancers. Turning to the overall study: The costimulatory receptor OX40 (CD134) was targeted by ivuxolimab, a fully human IgG2 agonistic monoclonal antibody. Intravenous ivuxolimab was administered to patients every 2 weeks at six dose levels: 0.01, 0.1, 0.3, 1.5, 3 and 10 mg/kg. Of the 50 to 55 dose-escalation patients, hepatocellular carcinoma was present in about 20, melanoma in roughly 15, renal cell carcinoma in 9 and head and neck cancer in 9. In the dose-escalation cohort, around four fifths of patients were male, and the mean age was approximately 60 years, with a range of roughly 20 to 80. Patients were allowed to have had prior anti-PD-1, anti-PD-L1 or anti-CTLA-4 therapy, and about 40% of the dose-escalation patients had been treated with checkpoint inhibitors. Partial responses occurred in three dose-escalation patients: two with cutaneous melanoma and one with hepatocellular carcinoma. The point of sequencing TCRbeta in the periphery was to test whether ivuxolimab changed TCR sequence diversity and drove clonal T-cell expansion. The monotherapy dose-escalation portion (N = 52 patients) of the phase I ivuxolimab trial is reported in the paper. Summary of the overall study and its limitations: At doses of 0.1 to 3.0 mg/kg, clonal expansion of both CD4+ and CD8+ T cells in blood was seen between baseline and week 6. In the 0.1-3.0 mg/kg groups, partial responders had among the lowest normalized peripheral clonal expansion, particularly in CD8+ T cells. After ivuxolimab, expanded clones were on average more numerous among CD8+ T cells than among CD4+ T cells. Which antigens the clonally expanded peripheral T cells were specific for was not determined. Low levels of normalized T-cell clonal expansion were also seen in some nonresponding patients.

On this clone itself: Its antigen is not yet known. No much larger clonotype is one base removed from it; base qualities were not supplied.

For sequencing of the TCRbeta CDR3 region, genomic DNA was extracted from the sorted cells. The immunoSEQ Assay was used to sequence the TCRbeta CDR3 regions. Held by TCRdb, this immuneACCESS table contains in-frame sequences only and omits some clones. Under half of the omission traces to an unresolved V gene where checked; the cause of the rest is unknown. Within this sample are under 90,000 clones, with approximately 83% of them counted one time only. The top ten clonotypes cover around 1.4% of the sample. The trial excluded patients who had a history of autoimmune disease or who were on systemic immunosuppression. Peripheral blood for TCR sequencing was collected from all dose cohorts at baseline, on cycle 4 day 1, and on cycle 7 day 1. Samples came from an open-label, multicenter, first-in-human phase I dose-escalation trial of ivuxolimab. Adults with locally advanced or metastatic melanoma, renal cell carcinoma, hepatocellular carcinoma or head and neck squamous cell carcinoma were enrolled in the trial. Before TCR sequencing, CD4+ and CD8+ T cells were separately sorted from peripheral blood.

The germline V gene (reference sequence) gives CDR1 as LNHDA and CDR2 as SQIVND. There are 15 amino acids in the CDR3, from cysteine to phenylalanine inclusive. CDR3 DNA only is kept here, 45 bases in frame from base 1. V has 4 bases trimmed and J has 4 bases trimmed; junction bases matching no gene number 8. Rearrangement joined TRBV19 to TRBJ1-2, and 8 junction bases match TRBD1. The sequence was obtained from an adult with an advanced solid tumor such as melanoma, head and neck, liver or kidney cancer. The sample consisted of CD4+ or CD8+ T cells sorted from blood, taken in a trial of the OX40 agonist ivuxolimab. Here the CDR3 is given as CASSRDRSNAYGYTF. The nucleotide sequence is given as TGTGCCAGTAGTAGGGACAGGAGTAATGCCTATGGCTACACCTTC.